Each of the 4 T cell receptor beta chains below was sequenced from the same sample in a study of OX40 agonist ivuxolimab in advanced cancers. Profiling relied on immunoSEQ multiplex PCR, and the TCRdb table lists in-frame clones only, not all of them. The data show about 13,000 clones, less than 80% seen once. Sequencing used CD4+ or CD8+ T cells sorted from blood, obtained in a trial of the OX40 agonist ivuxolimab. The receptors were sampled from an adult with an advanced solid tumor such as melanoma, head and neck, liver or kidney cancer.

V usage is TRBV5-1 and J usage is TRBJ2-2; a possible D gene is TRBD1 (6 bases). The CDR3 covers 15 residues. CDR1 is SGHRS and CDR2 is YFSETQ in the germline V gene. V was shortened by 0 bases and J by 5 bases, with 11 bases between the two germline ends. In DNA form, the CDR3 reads TGCGCCAGCAGCTTGGTCGGCAGGGGTACCGGGGAGCTGTTTTTT. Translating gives CASSLVGRGTGELFF.

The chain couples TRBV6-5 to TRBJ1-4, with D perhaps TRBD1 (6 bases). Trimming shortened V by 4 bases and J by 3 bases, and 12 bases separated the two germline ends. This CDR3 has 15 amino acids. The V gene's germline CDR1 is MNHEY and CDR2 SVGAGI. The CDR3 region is CASSLGGVSNEKLFF. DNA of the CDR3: TGTGCCAGCAGTTTAGGGGGTGTCTCTAATGAAAAACTGTTTTTT.

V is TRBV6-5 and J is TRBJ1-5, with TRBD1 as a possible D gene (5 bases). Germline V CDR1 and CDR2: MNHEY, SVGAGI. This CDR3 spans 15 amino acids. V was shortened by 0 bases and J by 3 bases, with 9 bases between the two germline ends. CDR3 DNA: TGTGCCAGCAGTTACTCGGAAGGGGACAATCAGCCCCAGCATTTT. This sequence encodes CASSYSEGDNQPQHF.

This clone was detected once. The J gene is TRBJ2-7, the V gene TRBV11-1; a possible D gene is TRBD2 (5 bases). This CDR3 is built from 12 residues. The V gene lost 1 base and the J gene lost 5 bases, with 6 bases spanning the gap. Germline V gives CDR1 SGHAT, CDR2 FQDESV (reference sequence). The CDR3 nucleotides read TGTGCCAGCAGCTTAGGAGGGAACGAGCAGTACTTC. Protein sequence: CASSLGGNEQYF.